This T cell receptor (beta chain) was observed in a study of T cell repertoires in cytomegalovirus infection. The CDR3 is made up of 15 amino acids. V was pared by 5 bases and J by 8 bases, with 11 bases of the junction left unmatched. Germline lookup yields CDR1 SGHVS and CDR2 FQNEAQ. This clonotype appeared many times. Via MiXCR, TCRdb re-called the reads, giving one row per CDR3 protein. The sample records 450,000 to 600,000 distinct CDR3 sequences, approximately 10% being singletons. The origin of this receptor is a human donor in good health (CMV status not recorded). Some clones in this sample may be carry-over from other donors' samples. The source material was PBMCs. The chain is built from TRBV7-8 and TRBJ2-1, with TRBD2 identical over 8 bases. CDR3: CASSPRRGGFDEQFF. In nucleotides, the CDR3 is TGTGCCAGCAGCCCCCGTCGGGGGGGCTTCGATGAGCAGTTCTTC.